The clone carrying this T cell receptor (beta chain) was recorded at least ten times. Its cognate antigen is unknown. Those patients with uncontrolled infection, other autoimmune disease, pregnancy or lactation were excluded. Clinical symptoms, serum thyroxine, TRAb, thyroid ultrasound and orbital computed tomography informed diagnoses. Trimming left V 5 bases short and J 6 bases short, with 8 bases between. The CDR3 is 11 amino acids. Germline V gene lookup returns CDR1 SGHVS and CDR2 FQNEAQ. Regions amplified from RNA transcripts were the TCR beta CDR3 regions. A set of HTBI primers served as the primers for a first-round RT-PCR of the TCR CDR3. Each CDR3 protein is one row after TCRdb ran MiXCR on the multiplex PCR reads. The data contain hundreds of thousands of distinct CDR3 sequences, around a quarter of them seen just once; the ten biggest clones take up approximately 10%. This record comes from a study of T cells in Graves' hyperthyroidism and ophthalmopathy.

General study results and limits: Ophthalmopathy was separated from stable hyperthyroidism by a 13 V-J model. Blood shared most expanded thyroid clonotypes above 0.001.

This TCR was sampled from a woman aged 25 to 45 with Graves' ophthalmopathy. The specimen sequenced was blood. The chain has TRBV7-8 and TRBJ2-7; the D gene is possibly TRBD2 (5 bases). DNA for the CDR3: TGTGCCAGCAGCCAAGGGAGCGAGCAGTACTTC. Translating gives CASSQGSEQYF.